The T cell receptor beta chain described here comes from a study of blood T cell repertoires in COVID-19. Looking at the study overall: The cDNA or gDNA used as material had been derived from T cells, B-cell-depleted T cells, or PBMCs.

Germline CDR1 is MDHEN and CDR2 is SYDVKM. The CDR3 runs to 12 residues. V lost 6 bases to trimming and J lost 6 bases; unmatched junction nucleotides: 4. Source study methods: Amplification with reference gene primers provided the estimates of nucleated cell counts. The protocol was immunoSEQ multiplex PCR, while the TCRdb copy is restricted to in-frame clones and leaves out a portion. The V and J calls and clone size were taken over from that table, and D and trimming were inferred from the DNA. Of 340,000 or so clones in the sample, around 86% were seen once. The chain has TRBV28 and TRBJ1-2; 7 bases agree with TRBD1. The sequence was obtained from a man aged 45-60 years with active or convalescent COVID-19. The sample was peripheral blood. DNA for the CDR3: TGTGCCAGCAGGAAAGACAGGGATGGCTACACCTTC. Its protein is CASRKDRDGYTF.